Listed below are T cell receptor beta chains from one sample, sequenced in a study of T cell repertoires in cytomegalovirus infection. TCRdb called the reads again in MiXCR, with one record for every CDR3 protein. The sample holds around 800,000 distinct CDR3 sequences, 30% to 35% seen once. No cognate antigen is known for these TCRs. Sequencing was performed on cultured CD8+ T cells from PBMCs, taken from culture after CMV antigen stimulation. These receptors were obtained from a human donor in good health (CMV status not recorded). Some clones in this sample may be carry-over from other donors' samples. The CDR3 runs from the conserved cysteine through the conserved F or W. D genes are given only for firm matches. A clone size is listed for some rows: how often the clone was seen (once, few, many), or a class if it is expanded.

j_gene | abundance | v_gene | d_gene | CDR3nt | CDR3aa
TRBJ2-1 | few | TRBV28 | - | TGTGCCAGCAGTTCATATTTGACCCCTGAGGATTACAATGAGCAGTTCTTC | CASSSYLTPEDYNEQFF
TRBJ1-1 | many | TRBV7-2 | - | TGTGCCAGCAGCCCCGGGGTCGGAGGAACTGAAGCTTTCTTT | CASSPGVGGTEAFF
TRBJ2-7 | few | TRBV6-1 | - | TGTGCCAGCAGTGAAGCAAGACACTACGAGCAGTACTTC | CASSEARHYEQYF
TRBJ1-1 | many | TRBV7-6 | - | TGTGCCAGCAGCCCGCCAGGGGATACTGAAGCTTTCTTT | CASSPPGDTEAFF
TRBJ1-5 | many | TRBV7-2 | - | TGTGCCAGCAGCTTTACCTTGGTGGGCAATCAGCCCCAGCATTTT | CASSFTLVGNQPQHF
TRBJ2-7 | - | TRBV6-5 | - | TGTGCCAGCAGACCCTCGCTACTAGCCGCCGACTACGAGCAGTACTTC | CASRPSLLAADYEQYF
TRBJ1-1 | - | TRBV7-8 | - | TGTGCCAGCAGCCCCAGCGCGGGGAGGACTGAAGCTTTCTTT | CASSPSAGRTEAFF
TRBJ1-2 | - | TRBV27 | - | TGTGCCAGCAGTTCCCTCCCCGTGGGCGCCGCCGGCTACACCTTC | CASSSLPVGAAGYTF
TRBJ2-5 | - | TRBV10-2 | - | TGCGCCAGCAGTGATCCAGGGGGGCTGTACCAAGAGACCCAGTACTTC | CASSDPGGLYQETQYF
TRBJ2-2 | - | TRBV3-1 | - | TGTGCCAGCAGCCAAGATCACGGGCCCCGGACCGGGGAGCTGTTTTTT | CASSQDHGPRTGELFF
TRBJ2-4 | few | TRBV5-4 | - | TGTGCCAGCAGCCTGACAGGATACGCCAAAAACATTCAGTACTTC | CASSLTGYAKNIQYF
TRBJ1-6 | - | TRBV7-8 | - | TGTGCCAGCAACTTAATACGGGCAGGACCCCAAGATCGTTCACCCCTCCACTTT | CASNLIRAGPQDRSPLHF
TRBJ2-7 | - | TRBV12-3/TRBV12-4 | TRBD2 | TGTGCCAGCAGTGGGTTGGGGAGCGGGGCGGGCTACGAGCAGTACTTC | CASSGLGSGAGYEQYF
TRBJ2-3 | once | TRBV9 | TRBD1 | TGTGCCAGCAGCTATGGGACAGGGGGTGGCACAGATACGCAGTATTTT | CASSYGTGGGTDTQYF
TRBJ1-1 | - | TRBV2 | - | TGTGCCAGCAGACAAGACAAGAACACTGAAGCTTTCTTT | CASRQDKNTEAFF
TRBJ1-5 | - | TRBV7-9 | TRBD1 | TGTGCCAGCAAAGGACAGGAGAATCAGCCCCAGCCTTTT | CASKGQENQPQPF
TRBJ2-2 | - | TRBV7-6 | TRBD2 | TGTGCCAGCAGCTTATTGGGCGGGGGGAACACCGGGGAGCTGTTTTTT | CASSLLGGGNTGELFF
TRBJ2-2 | few | TRBV7-6 | TRBD2 | TGTGCCAGCAGTCCCCTTAGCGGGCCGCTTTCGGAGCTGTTTTTT | CASSPLSGPLSELFF
TRBJ2-2 | - | TRBV7-8 | - | TGTGTCAGCAGCTTAGACTTTACCGGGGAGCTGTTTTTT | CVSSLDFTGELFF
TRBJ2-2 | - | TRBV6-2/TRBV6-3 | - | TGTGCCAGCAGATCTAGTCCCGTCACCGGGGAGCTGTTTTTT | CASRSSPVTGELFF
TRBJ2-5 | few | TRBV7-9 | - | TGTGCCAGCAGCTTAGATGCCCAGTACTTC | CASSLDAQYF
TRBJ2-1 | few | TRBV12-3/TRBV12-4 | - | TGTGCCAGCAGTTCCATAACAGCCTACAATGAGCAGTTCTTC | CASSSITAYNEQFF
TRBJ2-3 | few | TRBV7-9 | - | TGTGCCAGCGGATCCACCTGGCTTAGGGGGTATACGCAGTATTTT | CASGSTWLRGYTQYF
TRBJ1-6 | - | TRBV3-1 | - | TGTGCCAGCACCCTCAACAAGAATTCACCCCTCCACTTT | CASTLNKNSPLHF
TRBJ1-2 | - | TRBV4-3 | - | TGCGCCAGCAGCCAAGACGGTAGGGGGAACACCTATGGCTACACCTTC | CASSQDGRGNTYGYTF
TRBJ2-6 | few | TRBV12-3/TRBV12-4 | - | TGTGCCAGCAGTTTATTGGGGGGTCCAGTCTCTGGGGCCAACGTCCTGACTTTC | CASSLLGGPVSGANVLTF
TRBJ1-1 | many | TRBV12-3/TRBV12-4 | - | TGTGCCAGCAGGCCACAGGGTTACACTGAAGCTTTCTTT | CASRPQGYTEAFF
TRBJ2-5 | once | TRBV6-2/TRBV6-3 | TRBD2 | TGTGCCAGCACCTTAGCGGGGGGGCCTGCGGAGACCCAGTACTTC | CASTLAGGPAETQYF
TRBJ2-6 | - | TRBV7-9 | - | TGTGCCAGCACCGGAGGGACACCCGGGGCCAACGTCCTGACTTTC | CASTGGTPGANVLTF
TRBJ2-5 | - | TRBV6-5 | TRBD1 | TGTGCCAGCAGTTACTCGACAGGGAGAGAGACCCAGTACTTC | CASSYSTGRETQYF
TRBJ1-2 | - | TRBV24-1 | - | - | CATGVGIGSYSYGYIF
TRBJ2-5 | - | TRBV7-9 | TRBD1 | TGTGCCAGCAGCGGTGGGACAGGGGGCTTCGAGACCCAGTACTTC | CASSGGTGGFETQYF
TRBJ1-4 | few | TRBV27 | - | TGTGCCAGCTCCCTCCGGGTTAATGAAAAACTGTTTTTT | CASSLRVNEKLFF
TRBJ1-1 | - | TRBV12-3/TRBV12-4 | - | TGTGCCAGCAGTTTAAAGGCAGATGAAGCTTTCTTT | CASSLKADEAFF
TRBJ1-1 | - | TRBV12-3/TRBV12-4 | - | TGTGCCAGCAGTCCGCCCCAAGGACAGACCATGAACACTGAAGCTTTCTTT | CASSPPQGQTMNTEAFF
TRBJ2-7 | - | TRBV7-9 | TRBD1 | TGTGCCAGCAGCTTAGATTGGACCGGGACAGGGTCCTACGAGCAGTACTTC | CASSLDWTGTGSYEQYF
TRBJ2-2 | few | TRBV27 | TRBD1 | TGTGCCAGCCGCAGGGGGTACACCGGGGAGCTGTTTTTT | CASRRGYTGELFF
TRBJ2-3 | - | TRBV4-1 | TRBD2 | TGCGCCAGCAGCCAAGATGGGGTAGCGGGGGGGCAGGGAGATACGCAGTATTTT | CASSQDGVAGGQGDTQYF
TRBJ2-5 | once | TRBV20-1 | TRBD1 | TGCAGTGCCAAGGACAGGGAGGCTATTTCGAGGTACCAAGAGACCCAGTACTTC | CSAKDREAISRYQETQYF
TRBJ2-5 | few | TRBV23-1 | TRBD1 | TGCGCCAGCAGTCGAATAGGACAGGGTCACCCCCACCAAGAGACCCAGTACTTC | CASSRIGQGHPHQETQYF
TRBJ2-1 | once | TRBV6-4 | - | TGTGCCAGCAGTGTAGGGACCGATCCATCCTACAATGAGCAGTTCTTC | CASSVGTDPSYNEQFF
TRBJ1-5 | - | TRBV27 | - | TGTGCCAGCAGTTCGACAGTCTTTCAGCCCCAGCATTTT | CASSSTVFQPQHF
TRBJ2-2 | few | TRBV4-1 | TRBD1 | TGCGCCAGCAGCCCCTTAACAGGCAGGGGGCGGGAGAACACCGGGGAGCTGTTTTTT | CASSPLTGRGRENTGELFF
TRBJ1-3 | - | TRBV6-5 | - | TGTGCCAGCAGTTACTCAGATCCCTCTGGAAACACCATATATTTT | CASSYSDPSGNTIYF
TRBJ2-6 | - | TRBV7-9 | - | TGTGCCAGCAAGTCCGGGTCCGGGTCTGGGGCCAACGTCCTGACTTTC | CASKSGSGSGANVLTF
TRBJ2-5 | many | TRBV14 | TRBD2 | TGTGCCAGCAGCCAAGGGTACCGGACTAGCTCAAGAGAGACCCAGTACTTC | CASSQGYRTSSRETQYF
TRBJ1-2 | few | TRBV27 | - | TGTGCCAGCAGTCCGGAAATGGCTGGGTGGGAGAATGGCTACACCTTC | CASSPEMAGWENGYTF
TRBJ1-2 | - | TRBV6-6 | - | TGTGCCAGCCACCGTGCGGACTATGGCTACACCTTC | CASHRADYGYTF
TRBJ2-2 | - | TRBV19 | - | TGTGCCAGTAGGGGGCTCCCCGGGGAGCTGTTTTTT | CASRGLPGELFF
TRBJ2-1 | many | TRBV7-6 | - | TGTGCCAGCAGCTTAAGTACGAACTCCTACAATGAGCAGTTCTTC | CASSLSTNSYNEQFF
TRBJ2-1 | - | TRBV7-2 | TRBD1 | TGTGCCAGCAGCTCCCCCGGGCTTTCTGCGACAGGGGAGCAGTTCTTC | CASSSPGLSATGEQFF
TRBJ1-1 | few | TRBV5-1 | TRBD1 | TGCGCCAGCAGCCCCATTCGGACAGGGGGCACTGAAGCTTTCTTT | CASSPIRTGGTEAFF
TRBJ2-6 | - | TRBV12-3/TRBV12-4 | - | TGTGCCAGCAGTTTCTTGGGGCTTGGGGCCAACGTCCTGACTTTC | CASSFLGLGANVLTF
TRBJ1-1 | - | TRBV7-6 | TRBD1 | TGTGCCAGCAGCCTGGACAGGCTCCCCGTAGGGAACACTGAAGCTTTCTTT | CASSLDRLPVGNTEAFF
TRBJ2-3 | - | TRBV4-1 | - | TGCGCCAGCAGCCAAGATCGACAATACACAGATACGCAGTATTTT | CASSQDRQYTDTQYF
TRBJ2-7 | - | TRBV6-5 | TRBD1 | TGTGCCAGCAGTTACGGGACAGGGAGGACCGAGCAGTACTTC | CASSYGTGRTEQYF
TRBJ2-3 | few | TRBV29-1 | TRBD2 | TGCAGCGTGGGTTTCGGGGGGGCAGATACGCAGTATTTT | CSVGFGGADTQYF